The 10 T cell receptor beta chains in this list originate from one sample, sequenced in a study of blood T cell repertoires in COVID-19. Assay: immunoSEQ multiplex PCR; the TCRdb copy retains only in-frame clones and omits some. The data contain about 180,000 clones, roughly 81% of them singletons. The specimen sequenced was peripheral blood. The receptors were sampled from a woman of 80 years or more with COVID-19, enrolled during active disease.

The chain combines TRBV10-1 with TRBJ1-2, with a possible D match to TRBD1 (5 bases). From germline, CDR1 is WNHNN and CDR2 SYGVQD (reference sequence). This CDR3 is built from 14 residues. V dropped 7 bases and J dropped 1 base, with 13 bases sitting between them. The CDR3 sequence: CASTRGGGNYGYTF. The CDR3 nucleotides are TGCGCCAGCACCCGCGGGGGGGGTAACTATGGCTACACCTTC.

The chain is built from TRBV5-5 and TRBJ1-4; D unclear. The CDR3 has 14 amino acids. CDR1 and CDR2 from the germline V gene are SGHKS and YYEKEE (reference sequence). Trimming pared 2 bases from V and 4 bases from J, leaving 9 bases between. The CDR3 reads CASSFPQDNEKLFF. CDR3 sequence (DNA): TGTGCCAGCAGCTTTCCGCAGGATAATGAAAAACTGTTTTTT. The full variable domain, completed using reference TRBV5-5 and TRBJ1-4, is DAGVTQSPTHLIKTRGQQVTLRCSPISGHKSVSWYQQVLGQGPQFIFQYYEKEERGRGNFPDRFSARQFPNYSSELNVNALLLGDSALYLCASSFPQDNEKLFFGSGTQLSVL.

The chain recombines TRBV6-5 with TRBJ2-3; 8 nucleotides align to TRBD1. The CDR3 covers 14 residues. J lost 2 bases, V lost 6 bases, and 4 bases had no gene match. CDR1 is MNHEY and CDR2 is SVGAGI in the germline V gene. The CDR3, as DNA: TGTGCCAGCAGCCGGGGACAGGTCACAGATACGCAGTATTTT. Protein: CASSRGQVTDTQYF.

A single count supports this clone. J is TRBJ1-2 and V is TRBV28; no reliable D call. The length of the CDR3 is 12 residues. V lost 2 bases to trimming and J lost 8 bases, with 9 bases between them. CDR1 MDHEN and CDR2 SYDVKM come from the germline V gene. The CDR3 is CASSLEVSGYTF. The CDR3 region has the DNA TGTGCCAGCAGTTTAGAGGTTTCGGGCTACACCTTC.

V and J are TRBV29-1 and TRBJ2-1; 7 nucleotides align to TRBD2. V shed 7 bases and J 5 bases; nucleotides not matched to a gene: 14. This CDR3 comprises 15 residues. Germline V gene data show CDR1 as SQVTM and CDR2 as ANQGSEA. CDR3 nucleotide sequence: TGCAGCGCTAACGCCGGGACTGGGGGGGACAATGAGCAGTTCTTC. It encodes CSANAGTGGDNEQFF.

The chain employs TRBV29-1 and TRBJ2-5, with 9 bases identical to TRBD2. The CDR3 covers 16 residues. Germline V gene sequence: CDR1 SQVTM, CDR2 ANQGSEA. With V trimmed by 5 bases and J by 0 bases, 10 bases remained unmatched. CDR3 protein: CSVRLADRAYQETQYF. CDR3 coding DNA: TGCAGCGTTCGACTAGCGGATCGAGCGTACCAAGAGACCCAGTACTTC. Full variable domain (missing parts from reference TRBV29-1 and TRBJ2-5): SAVISQKPSRDICQRGTSLTIQCQVDSQVTMMFWYRQQPGQSLTLIATANQGSEATYESGFVIDKFPISRPNLTFSTLTVSNMSPEDSSIYLCSVRLADRAYQETQYFGPGTRLLVL.

The J gene is TRBJ2-7, the V gene TRBV27; 7 bases agree with TRBD1. Germline V gives CDR1 MNHEY, CDR2 SMNVEV (reference sequence). Germline trimming cut 5 bases from V and 3 bases from J; bases unmatched to any gene: 7. This CDR3 is 14 amino acids long. CDR3 bases: TGTGCCAGCAGTCCCCTTGCAGGGGGCTACGAGCAGTACTTC. This encodes CASSPLAGGYEQYF.

CDR3 region: CSVVWRTGELFF. The CDR3 DNA sequence: TGCAGCGTTGTCTGGAGGACCGGGGAGCTGTTTTTT. The genes are TRBV29-1 and TRBJ2-2, with a weak D call TRBD2 (5 bases). Germline CDR1 is SQVTM and CDR2 is ANQGSEA. Trimming cost V 4 bases and J 5 bases, with 8 bases left between them. The CDR3 extends over 12 amino acids.

DNA of the CDR3: TGCGCCAGCAGACCGCAGGGGCCCCTCCCTCACAATGAGCAGTTCTTC. It encodes CASRPQGPLPHNEQFF. The chain employs TRBV4-1 and TRBJ2-1; possibly TRBD1 for D (6 bases). The V end was cut by 6 bases, the J end by 5 bases, with 20 bases between. The CDR3 contains 16 residues. The germline CDR1 and CDR2 sequences are MGHRA and YSYEKL.

This chain links TRBV5-4 with TRBJ2-1; D perhaps matches TRBD1 (5 bases). V lost 0 bases and J 8 bases, leaving 18 bases between the germline ends. Germline V gene data show CDR1 as SGHNT and CDR2 as YYREEE (reference sequence). The CDR3 runs to 16 residues. The chain's CDR3 is CASSLAPVGLTYEQFF. The CDR3 DNA follows: TGTGCCAGCAGCTTGGCCCCGGTGGGGCTTACATATGAGCAGTTCTTC.